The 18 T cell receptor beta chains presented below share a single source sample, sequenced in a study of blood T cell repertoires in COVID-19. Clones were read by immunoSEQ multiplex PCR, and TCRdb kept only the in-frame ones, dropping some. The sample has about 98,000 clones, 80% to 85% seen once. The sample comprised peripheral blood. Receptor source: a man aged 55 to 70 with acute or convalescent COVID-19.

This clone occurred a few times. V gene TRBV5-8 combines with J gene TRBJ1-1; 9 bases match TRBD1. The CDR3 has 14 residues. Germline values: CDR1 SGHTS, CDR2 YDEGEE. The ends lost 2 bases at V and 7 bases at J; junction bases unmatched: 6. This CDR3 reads CASSFGTGIFEAFF. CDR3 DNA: TGTGCCAGCAGCTTCGGGACAGGGATTTTTGAAGCTTTCTTT.

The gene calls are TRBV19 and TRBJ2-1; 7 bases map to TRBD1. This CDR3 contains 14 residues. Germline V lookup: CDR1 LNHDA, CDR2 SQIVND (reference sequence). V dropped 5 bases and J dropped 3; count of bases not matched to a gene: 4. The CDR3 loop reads CASSLQGNYNEQFF. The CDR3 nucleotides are TGTGCCAGTAGTCTACAGGGGAACTACAATGAGCAGTTCTTC. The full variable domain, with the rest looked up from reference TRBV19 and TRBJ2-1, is DGGITQSPKYLFRKEGQNVTLSCEQNLNHDAMYWYRQDPGQGLRLIYYSQIVNDFQKGDIAEGYSVSREKKESFPLTVTSAQKNPTAFYLCASSLQGNYNEQFFGPGTRLTVL.

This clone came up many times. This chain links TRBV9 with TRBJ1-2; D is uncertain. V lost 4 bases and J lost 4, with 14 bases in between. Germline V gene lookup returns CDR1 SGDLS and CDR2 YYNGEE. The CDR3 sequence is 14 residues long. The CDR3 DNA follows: TGTGCCAGCAGCCAGGACCCGGAGGGCTATGGCTACACCTTC. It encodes CASSQDPEGYGYTF.

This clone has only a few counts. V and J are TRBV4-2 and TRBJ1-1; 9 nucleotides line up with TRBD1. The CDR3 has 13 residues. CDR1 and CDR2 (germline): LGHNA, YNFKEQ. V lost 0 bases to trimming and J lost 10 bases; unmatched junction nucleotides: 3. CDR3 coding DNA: TGTGCCAGCAGCCAAGATGGGGGACAGGGAGCTTTCTTT. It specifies CASSQDGGQGAFF.

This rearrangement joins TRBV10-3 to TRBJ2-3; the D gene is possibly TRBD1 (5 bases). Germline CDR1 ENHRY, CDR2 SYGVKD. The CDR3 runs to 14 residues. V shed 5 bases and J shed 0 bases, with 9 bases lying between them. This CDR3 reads CAISQGASTDTQYF. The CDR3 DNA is TGTGCCATCAGTCAGGGCGCCAGCACAGATACGCAGTATTTT.

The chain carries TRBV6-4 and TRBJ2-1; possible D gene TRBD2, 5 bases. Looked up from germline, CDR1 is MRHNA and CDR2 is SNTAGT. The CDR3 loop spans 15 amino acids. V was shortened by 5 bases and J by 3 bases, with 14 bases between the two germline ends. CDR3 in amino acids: CASSRVSENYNEQFF. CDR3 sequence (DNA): TGTGCCAGCAGTAGGGTTAGCGAGAACTACAATGAGCAGTTCTTC.

The CDR3 is CASSQGLGSDTQYF. CDR3 coding DNA: TGCGCCAGCAGTCAGGGACTAGGTTCAGATACGCAGTATTTT. V and J are TRBV4-1 and TRBJ2-3, with TRBD2 matching over 8 bases. Germline CDR1 MGHRA, CDR2 YSYEKL. The CDR3 covers 14 residues. The V and J ends lost 6 bases and 4 bases, in that order; junction bases with no gene match: 6.

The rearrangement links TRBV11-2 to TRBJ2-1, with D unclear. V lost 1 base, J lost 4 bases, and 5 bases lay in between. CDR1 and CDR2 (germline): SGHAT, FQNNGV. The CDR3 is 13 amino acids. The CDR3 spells CASSLGVYNEQFF. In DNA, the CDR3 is TGTGCCAGCAGCTTAGGAGTATACAATGAGCAGTTCTTC. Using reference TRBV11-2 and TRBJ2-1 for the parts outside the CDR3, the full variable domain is EAGVAQSPRYKIIEKRQSVAFWCNPISGHATLYWYQQILGQGPKLLIQFQNNGVVDDSQLPKDRFSAERLKGVDSTLKIQPAKLEDSAVYLCASSLGVYNEQFFGPGTRLTVL.

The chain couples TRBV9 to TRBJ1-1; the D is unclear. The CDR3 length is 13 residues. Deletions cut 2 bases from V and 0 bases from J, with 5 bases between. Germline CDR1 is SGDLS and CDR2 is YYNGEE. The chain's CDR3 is CASSVSVNTEAFF. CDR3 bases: TGTGCCAGCAGCGTTTCCGTGAACACTGAAGCTTTCTTT.

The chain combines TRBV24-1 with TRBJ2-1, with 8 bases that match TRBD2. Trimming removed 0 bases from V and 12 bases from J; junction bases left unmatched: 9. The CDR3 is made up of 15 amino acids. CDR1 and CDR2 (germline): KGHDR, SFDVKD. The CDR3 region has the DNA TGTGCCACCAGTGATTTGAACAGCGGGAGTGTAGGGCAGTTCTTC. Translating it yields CATSDLNSGSVGQFF.

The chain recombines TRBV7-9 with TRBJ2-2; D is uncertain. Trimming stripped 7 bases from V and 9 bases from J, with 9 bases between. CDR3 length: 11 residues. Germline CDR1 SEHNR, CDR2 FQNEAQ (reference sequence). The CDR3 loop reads CASTPERELFF. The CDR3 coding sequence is TGTGCCAGCACCCCCGAGAGGGAGCTGTTTTTT.

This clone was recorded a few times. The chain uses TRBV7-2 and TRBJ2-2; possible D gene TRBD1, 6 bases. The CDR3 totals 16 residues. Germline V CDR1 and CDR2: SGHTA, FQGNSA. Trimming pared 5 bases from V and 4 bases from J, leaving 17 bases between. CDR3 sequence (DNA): TGTGCCAGCAGCAAACAGGGTGGAATAAGCACCGGGGAGCTGTTTTTT. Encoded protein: CASSKQGGISTGELFF.

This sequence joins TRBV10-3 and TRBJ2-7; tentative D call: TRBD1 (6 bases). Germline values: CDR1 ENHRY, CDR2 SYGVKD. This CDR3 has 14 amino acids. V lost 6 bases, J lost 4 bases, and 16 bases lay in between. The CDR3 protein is CAIRRAGAQYEQYV. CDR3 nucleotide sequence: TGTGCCATCAGGCGCGCAGGGGCACAATACGAGCAGTACGTC.

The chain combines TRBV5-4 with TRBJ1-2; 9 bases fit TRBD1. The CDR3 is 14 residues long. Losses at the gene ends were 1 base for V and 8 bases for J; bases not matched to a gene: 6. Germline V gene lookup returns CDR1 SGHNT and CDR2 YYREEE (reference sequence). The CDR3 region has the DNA TGTGCCAGCAGCTTGAGGGGGACAGGGAACGGCTACACCTTC. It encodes CASSLRGTGNGYTF.

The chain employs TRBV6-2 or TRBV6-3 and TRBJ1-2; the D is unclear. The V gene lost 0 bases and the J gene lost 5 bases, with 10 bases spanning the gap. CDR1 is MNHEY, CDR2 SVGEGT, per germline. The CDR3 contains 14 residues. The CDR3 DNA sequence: TGTGCCAGCAGTTACTCGAGGTCTTGGTATGGCTACACCTTC. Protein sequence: CASSYSRSWYGYTF.

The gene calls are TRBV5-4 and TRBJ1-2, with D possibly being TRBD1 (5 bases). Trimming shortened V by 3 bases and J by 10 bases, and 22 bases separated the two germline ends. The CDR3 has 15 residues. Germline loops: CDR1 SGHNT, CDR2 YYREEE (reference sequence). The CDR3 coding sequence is TGTGCCAGCAGCTCTCCTCTGCAGGGATTCTTTCACTACACCTTC. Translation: CASSSPLQGFFHYTF.

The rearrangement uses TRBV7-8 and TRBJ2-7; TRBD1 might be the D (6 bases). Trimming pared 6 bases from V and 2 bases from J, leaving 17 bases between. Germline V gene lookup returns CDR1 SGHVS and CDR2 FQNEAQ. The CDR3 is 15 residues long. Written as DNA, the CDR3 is TGTGCCAGCAGTTTCCGTCGGGACAAACCCTACGAGCAGTACTTC. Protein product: CASSFRRDKPYEQYF.

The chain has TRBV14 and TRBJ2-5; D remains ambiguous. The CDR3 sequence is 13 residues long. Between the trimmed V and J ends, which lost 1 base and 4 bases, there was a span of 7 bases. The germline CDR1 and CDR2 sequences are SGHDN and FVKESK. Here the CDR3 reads CASSQVRGETQYF. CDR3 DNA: TGTGCCAGCAGCCAAGTTCGAGGAGAGACCCAGTACTTC.